This T cell receptor beta chain was identified in a study of blood T cell repertoires in COVID-19. CDR3 length: 15 amino acids. With 6 bases removed from V and 2 bases from J, the gap between germline ends came to 14 bases. Germline CDR1 LGHNT, CDR2 FRNRAP. Measured with immunoSEQ multiplex PCR; TCRdb has only the in-frame clones, and not every one. This repertoire shows just over 150,000 clones, over 75% found once; its top ten account for 6.6%. The sequence came from a woman in her 50s who had recovered from COVID-19. This chain connects TRBV12-5 to TRBJ1-5; D may be TRBD1 (6 bases). Sequenced material: PBMCs or T cells enriched from blood (not recorded which). The CDR3 DNA follows: TGTGCTAGTGGGAGGGGGGGGGCTGGCAATCAGCCCCAGCATTTT. Protein sequence: CASGRGGAGNQPQHF.